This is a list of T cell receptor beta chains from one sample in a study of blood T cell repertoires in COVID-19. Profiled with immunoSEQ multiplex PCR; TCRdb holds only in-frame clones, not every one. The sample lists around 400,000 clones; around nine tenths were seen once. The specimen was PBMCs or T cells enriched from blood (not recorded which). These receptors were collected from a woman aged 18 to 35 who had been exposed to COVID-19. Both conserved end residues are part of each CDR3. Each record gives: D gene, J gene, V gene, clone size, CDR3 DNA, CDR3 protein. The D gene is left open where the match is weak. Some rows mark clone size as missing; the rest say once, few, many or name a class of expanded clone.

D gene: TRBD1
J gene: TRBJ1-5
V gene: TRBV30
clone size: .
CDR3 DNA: TGTGCCTGGAGTTCCGCGACAGGGACGAGCAATCAGCCCCAGCATTTT
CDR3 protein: CAWSSATGTSNQPQHF

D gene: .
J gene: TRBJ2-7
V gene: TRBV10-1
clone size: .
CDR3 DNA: TGCGCCAGCAGTGAGTCGCTAGCTTCCTACGAGCAGTACTTC
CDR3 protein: CASSESLASYEQYF

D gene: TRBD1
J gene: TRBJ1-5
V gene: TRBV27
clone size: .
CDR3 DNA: TGTGCCAGCAGTGGAACAGGGGTCAATCAGCCCCAGCATTTT
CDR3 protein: CASSGTGVNQPQHF

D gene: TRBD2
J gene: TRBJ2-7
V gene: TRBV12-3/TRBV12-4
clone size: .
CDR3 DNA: TGTGCCAGCAGTTTAGCGGGGACTATCGAGCAGTACTTC
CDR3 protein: CASSLAGTIEQYF

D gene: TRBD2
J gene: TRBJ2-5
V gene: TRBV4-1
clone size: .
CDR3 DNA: TGCGCCAGCAGCCAAGATGGAACTAGCGGGTCCCAAGAGACCCAGTACTTC
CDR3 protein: CASSQDGTSGSQETQYF

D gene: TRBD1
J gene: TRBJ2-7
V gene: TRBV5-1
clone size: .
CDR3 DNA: TGCGCCAGCAGCTTTCAGGGGGCTGGGGTCGAGCAGTACTTC
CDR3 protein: CASSFQGAGVEQYF

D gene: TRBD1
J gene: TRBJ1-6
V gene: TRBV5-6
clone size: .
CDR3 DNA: TGTGCCAGCAGCCCCGGGACAGGGGGCAATTCACCCCTCCACTTT
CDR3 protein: CASSPGTGGNSPLHF

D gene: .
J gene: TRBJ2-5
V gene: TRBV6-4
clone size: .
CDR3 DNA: TGTGCCAGCAGTGACAATATAGAGATGCAAGACTTC
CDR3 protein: CASSDNIEMQDF

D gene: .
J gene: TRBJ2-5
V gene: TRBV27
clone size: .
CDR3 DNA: TGTGCCAGCAGTTTATCGTCGCAGGATGGGCGAGAGACCCAGTACTTC
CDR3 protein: CASSLSSQDGRETQYF

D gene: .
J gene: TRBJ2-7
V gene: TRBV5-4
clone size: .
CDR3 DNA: TGTGCCAGCAGCTTGGCCCGGGGGGCAAACTACGAGCAGTACTTC
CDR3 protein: CASSLARGANYEQYF

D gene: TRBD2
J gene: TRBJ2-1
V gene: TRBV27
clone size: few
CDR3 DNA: TGTGCCAGCAGTTCAAGTATAGCGGGAAGCTCCTACAATGAGCAGTTCTTC
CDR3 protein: CASSSSIAGSSYNEQFF

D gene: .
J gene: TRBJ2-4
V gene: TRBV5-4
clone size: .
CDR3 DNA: TGTGCCAGCAGCTTGGTACTAGAGGTTGGCAAAAACATTCAGTACTTC
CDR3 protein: CASSLVLEVGKNIQYF

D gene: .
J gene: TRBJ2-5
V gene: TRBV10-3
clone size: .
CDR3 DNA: TGTGCCATCAGTGATTTGGCCGGAGCCGTTCGGGAGACCCAGTACTTC
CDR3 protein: CAISDLAGAVRETQYF

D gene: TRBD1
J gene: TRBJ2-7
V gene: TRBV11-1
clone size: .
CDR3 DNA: TGTGCCAGCAGCGACAGGGTTTTGGACTACGAGCAGTACTTC
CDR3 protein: CASSDRVLDYEQYF

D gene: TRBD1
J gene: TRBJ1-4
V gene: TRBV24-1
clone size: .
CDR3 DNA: TGTGCCACCAGAGGACAGGGCGAGGGAGAAAAACTGTTTTTT
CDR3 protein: CATRGQGEGEKLFF

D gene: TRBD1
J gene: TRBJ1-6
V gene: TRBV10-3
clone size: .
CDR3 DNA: TGTGCCATCAGTGAAAAGACAGGGCTTGATAATTCACCCCTCCACTTT
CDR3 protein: CAISEKTGLDNSPLHF